These 30 T cell receptor beta chains came from one sample sequenced in a study of radiotherapy plus CTLA-4 blockade in lung cancer. Libraries were prepared by immunoSEQ multiplex PCR; TCRdb keeps only in-frame clonotypes and omits some of them. This sample has tens of thousands of clones, with approximately 65% found just once. Material: peripheral blood, obtained from a patient treated with radiotherapy plus ipilimumab. The receptors stem from a human donor with non-small cell lung cancer whose response to radiotherapy plus ipilimumab could not be evaluated.

The table lists this clone with a few counts. This sequence joins TRBV2 and TRBJ2-3; D ambiguous. V lost 3 bases and J lost 2, with 9 bases in between. Germline V gene lookup returns CDR1 SNHLY and CDR2 FYNNEI. The CDR3 runs 14 residues. This CDR3 is CASSEAFITDTQYF. CDR3 nucleotide sequence: TGTGCCAGCAGTGAGGCATTTATCACAGATACGCAGTATTTT. Looking up the rest from reference TRBV2 and TRBJ2-3 gives the full variable domain: EPEVTQTPSHQVTQMGQEVILRCVPISNHLYFYWYRQILGQKVEFLVSFYNNEISEKSEIFDDQFSVERPDGSNFTLKIRSTKLEDSAMYFCASSEAFITDTQYFGPGTRLTVL.

The chain combines TRBV7-9 with TRBJ2-3; 9 bases map to TRBD2. This CDR3 has 16 amino acids. The ends lost 2 bases at V and 5 bases at J; junction bases unmatched: 8. From germline, CDR1 is SEHNR and CDR2 FQNEAQ (reference sequence). CDR3 DNA: TGTGCCAGCAGCTTACTGGCTAGCGGGGCGCAAGATACGCAGTATTTT. Residues: CASSLLASGAQDTQYF.

V and J are TRBV7-6 and TRBJ2-2, with TRBD2 identical over 8 bases. Per germline, CDR1 SGHVS and CDR2 FNYEAQ. V shed 5 bases and J 7 bases; nucleotides not matched to a gene: 6. The CDR3 has 14 residues. CDR3 in amino acids: CASSPSGLVGELFF. CDR3 DNA sequence: TGTGCCAGCAGCCCTAGCGGGCTGGTCGGGGAGCTGTTTTTT.

The rearrangement uses TRBV23-1 and TRBJ1-1; TRBD1 aligns across 8 bases. TRBV23-1 is flagged as an ORF with uncertain function. J lost 6 bases, V lost 0 bases, and 6 bases had no gene match. The CDR3 contains 15 residues. As DNA, the CDR3 is TGCGCCAGCAGTCAATCTGACAGGGGCCCCCCTGAAGCTTTCTTT. Amino acid sequence: CASSQSDRGPPEAFF.

This clone has just a few counts. This chain links TRBV5-4 with TRBJ1-1; 9 bases are shared with TRBD1. The CDR3 has 16 residues. Per the germline V gene, CDR1 is SGHNT and CDR2 is YYREEE (reference sequence). The V gene end was trimmed by 4 bases and the J gene end by 1 base; junction bases not matched to a gene: 8. The CDR3 DNA follows: TGTGCCAGCAGCCCTTCGACAGGGGGTGCGAACACTGAAGCTTTCTTT. Protein sequence: CASSPSTGGANTEAFF.

The V and J genes are TRBV2 and TRBJ2-3; possible D gene TRBD2, 5 bases. V was trimmed by 3 bases and J by 6 bases, leaving 10 bases between them. Per germline, CDR1 SNHLY and CDR2 FYNNEI. The CDR3 is made up of 13 amino acids. DNA of the CDR3: TGTGCCAGCAGTGATTTCCCGGGGGATACGCAGTATTTT. Translating gives CASSDFPGDTQYF.

V and J are TRBV5-1 and TRBJ2-2; 7 bases fit TRBD1. Germline-derived CDR1 and CDR2 are SGHRS and YFSETQ. Trimming took 1 base from V and 4 from J; bases not matched to a gene: 4. The CDR3 loop spans 15 amino acids. The CDR3 bases are TGCGCCAGCAGCTTGATACAGGGGAGCACCGGGGAGCTGTTTTTT. Translating it yields CASSLIQGSTGELFF.

The gene calls are TRBV7-2 and TRBJ1-5, with a weak D call TRBD1 (5 bases). The CDR3 is made up of 17 amino acids. V was cut by 4 bases and J by 7 bases, with 23 bases left in between. Germline loops: CDR1 SGHTA, CDR2 FQGNSA. The CDR3 reads CASSSTPRGPSWQPQHF. The CDR3 DNA reads TGTGCCAGCAGCTCCACGCCGCGGGGACCAAGCTGGCAGCCCCAGCATTTT.

This sequence joins TRBV2 and TRBJ2-3; TRBD2 might be the D (5 bases). The CDR3 spans 11 residues. The germline gives CDR1 SNHLY, CDR2 FYNNEI. V was pared by 10 bases and J by 6 bases, with 11 bases between. CDR3 region: CATRGSDTQYF. CDR3 coding DNA: TGTGCCACCCGCGGGTCGGATACGCAGTATTTT.

For this clone: Because it lacks the conserved phenylalanine or tryptophan at the end, this CDR3 is likely a read error. The DNA is left out, because the CDR3 cannot be placed on it with certainty; the CDR3 is given as TCRdb lists it. This chain links TRBV2 with TRBJ2-4; TRBD1 was called by the table and not checked on the DNA. Germline V gene sequence: CDR1 SNHLY, CDR2 FYNNEI. The CDR3 contains 12 residues when both ends are counted. CDR3: CASGRQAISLII.

This clone appeared a few times. The chain recombines TRBV7-9 with TRBJ2-3; D is unresolved. V shed 0 bases and J shed 1 base, with 11 bases lying between them. This CDR3 spans 16 amino acids. Germline V lookup: CDR1 SEHNR, CDR2 FQNEAQ (reference sequence). DNA for the CDR3: TGTGCCAGCAGCTTAGCTCTAACCCAAGGCACAGATACGCAGTATTTT. Residues: CASSLALTQGTDTQYF.

This clone was found once. V gene TRBV5-6 combines with J gene TRBJ1-4; D gene uncertain. V shed 0 bases and J shed 0 bases, with 12 bases lying between them. The CDR3 is made up of 17 amino acids. Germline V CDR1 and CDR2: SGHDT, YYEEEE. CDR3: CASSLGLWRATNEKLFF. The DNA for the CDR3 is TGTGCCAGCAGCTTGGGATTGTGGAGGGCAACTAATGAAAAACTGTTTTTT. Complete variable domain (other parts from reference TRBV5-6 and TRBJ1-4): DAGVTQSPTHLIKTRGQQVTLRCSPKSGHDTVSWYQQALGQGPQFIFQYYEEEERQRGNFPDRFSGHQFPNYSSELNVNALLLGDSALYLCASSLGLWRATNEKLFFGSGTQLSVL.

This clone was recorded a few times. J is TRBJ2-1 and V is TRBV29-1, with TRBD2 as a possible D gene (6 bases). The CDR3 has 14 residues. The V end lost 7 bases, the J end lost 0 bases, and 13 bases lay between the germline ends. Germline lookup yields CDR1 SQVTM and CDR2 ANQGSEA. CDR3 residues: CSGGGVTSYNEQFF. The DNA for the CDR3 is TGCAGCGGTGGAGGGGTTACCTCCTACAATGAGCAGTTCTTC.

The J gene is TRBJ2-1, the V gene TRBV5-1, with 8 positions matching TRBD2. The CDR3 contains 14 residues. Germline values: CDR1 SGHRS, CDR2 YFSETQ. The V and J ends lost 5 bases and 4 bases, in that order; junction bases with no gene match: 5. CDR3 nucleotide sequence: TGCGCCAGCAGTTTTAGCGGGGAGTACAATGAGCAGTTCTTC. Protein sequence: CASSFSGEYNEQFF.

This clone has just one count. This chain connects TRBV19 to TRBJ1-6; 11 bases map to TRBD1. Looked up from germline, CDR1 is LNHDA and CDR2 is SQIVND (reference sequence). This CDR3 spans 17 amino acids. Unmatched junction bases numbered 4, after V lost 1 base and J lost 5 bases. The CDR3 region is CASSIGTGGAHNSPLHF. The CDR3 DNA reads as TGTGCCAGTAGTATAGGGACAGGGGGCGCGCATAATTCACCCCTCCACTTT.

The V gene is TRBV5-1, the J gene TRBJ2-1; TRBD2 aligns across 10 bases. The germline V gene has CDR1 SGHRS and CDR2 YFSETQ. CDR3 length: 15 residues. Trimming took 0 bases from V and 6 from J; bases not matched to a gene: 3. The CDR3 is CASSLALAGVNEQFF. CDR3 nucleotides: TGCGCCAGCAGCTTGGCCCTAGCGGGAGTCAATGAGCAGTTCTTC.

The chain couples TRBV7-2 to TRBJ2-3, with 9 bases aligning to TRBD1. CDR1 is SGHTA and CDR2 is FQGNSA in the germline V gene. The V gene end was trimmed by 1 base and the J gene end by 8 bases; junction bases not matched to a gene: 10. The CDR3 loop spans 16 amino acids. The CDR3, as DNA: TGTGCCAGCAGCTTAGAGTGGGGACAGGGAGAGGGTACGCAGTATTTT. This encodes CASSLEWGQGEGTQYF.

This chain connects TRBV6-6 to TRBJ2-5; D remains ambiguous. This CDR3 contains 13 residues. Trimming shortened V by 5 bases and J by 1 base, and 8 bases separated the two germline ends. The germline gives CDR1 MNHNY, CDR2 SVGAGI (reference sequence). Here the CDR3 reads CASSVYTQETQYF. The CDR3 nucleotides read TGTGCCAGCAGTGTTTACACCCAAGAGACCCAGTACTTC.

The chain is built from TRBV11-3 and TRBJ2-1; D remains ambiguous. The CDR3 is 13 amino acids. The V and J ends lost 1 base and 4 bases respectively, with 5 bases between them. The germline V gene encodes CDR1 SGHNT and CDR2 YENEEA. The CDR3 DNA sequence: TGTGCCAGCAGCTTAGGGCAGTACAATGAGCAGTTCTTC. Its translation: CASSLGQYNEQFF.

In its sample, this clone was seen once. DNA of the CDR3: TGTGCCAGCAGCCCCCGACTAGATCCCTACGAGCAGTACTTC. It yields the protein CASSPRLDPYEQYF. V is TRBV9 and J is TRBJ2-7, with D possibly matching TRBD2 (6 bases). V lost 4 bases and J 2 bases, leaving 13 bases between the germline ends. From germline, CDR1 is SGDLS and CDR2 YYNGEE. The CDR3 totals 14 residues.

This chain links TRBV11-2 with TRBJ1-3; TRBD1 matches at 7 bases. The CDR3 is made up of 16 amino acids. The V and J ends lost 0 bases and 0 bases, in that order; junction bases with no gene match: 2. Germline lookup yields CDR1 SGHAT and CDR2 FQNNGV. In DNA, the CDR3 is TGTGCCAGCAGCTTAGATCCAGGGGGCTCTGGAAACACCATATATTTT. Its protein is CASSLDPGGSGNTIYF.

The rearrangement joins TRBV5-1 to TRBJ1-2; TRBD1 matches at 7 bases. The length of the CDR3 is 14 residues. CDR1 is SGHRS, CDR2 YFSETQ, per germline. With 4 bases clipped from V and 4 bases from J, the junction kept 7 bases outside the gene matches. The CDR3 sequence: CASSPGQTIYGYTF. Written as DNA, the CDR3 is TGCGCCAGCAGCCCGGGACAGACCATCTATGGCTACACCTTC. Together with reference TRBV5-1 and TRBJ1-2, the CDR3 gives the full variable domain: KAGVTQTPRYLIKTRGQQVTLSCSPISGHRSVSWYQQTPGQGLQFLFEYFSETQRNKGNFPGRFSGRQFSNSRSEMNVSTLELGDSALYLCASSPGQTIYGYTFGSGTRLTVV.

The V call is TRBV5-1, the J call TRBJ1-4; tentatively, D is TRBD1 (5 bases). Between the trimmed V and J ends, which lost 9 bases and 5 bases, there was a span of 14 bases. Germline lookup yields CDR1 SGHRS and CDR2 YFSETQ. This CDR3 comprises 13 residues. This CDR3 is CATTHRGNEKLFF. For the CDR3, the DNA is TGCGCCACAACACACCGGGGGAATGAAAAACTGTTTTTT.

The V call is TRBV15, the J call TRBJ2-4; TRBD2 agrees at 12 bases. V was pared by 0 bases and J by 0 bases, with 6 bases of the junction left unmatched. The length of the CDR3 is 19 residues. Germline V CDR1 and CDR2: LNHNV, YYDKDF (reference sequence). This CDR3 reads CATSRETSGGALAKNIQYF. Here the CDR3 DNA reads TGTGCCACCAGCAGAGAGACTAGCGGGGGAGCACTAGCCAAAAACATTCAGTACTTC.

This rearrangement joins TRBV4-3 to TRBJ1-5; the D gene is possibly TRBD1 (6 bases). Per germline, CDR1 LGHNA and CDR2 YSLEER. Trimming shortened V by 6 bases and J by 1 base, and 13 bases separated the two germline ends. The CDR3 runs 15 residues. Here the CDR3 DNA reads TGCGCCAGCAGTCAGATCAGGGGAAGCAATCAGCCCCAGCATTTT. Residues: CASSQIRGSNQPQHF.

The chain is built from TRBV11-3 and TRBJ2-5; 10 nucleotides match TRBD1. CDR3 length: 15 amino acids. Germline CDR1 is SGHNT and CDR2 is YENEEA. V trimming: 5 bases; J trimming: 2 bases; junction bases outside the gene matches: 5. CDR3 nucleotide sequence: TGTGCCAGCAGCACCCGGACAGGGGGGCAAGAGACCCAGTACTTC. It encodes CASSTRTGGQETQYF.

CDR3 sequence: CASRGRQGTTEAFF. The DNA of the CDR3 is TGTGCCAGCAGGGGTAGACAGGGGACCACTGAAGCTTTCTTT. The chain links TRBV6-5 to TRBJ1-1; 8 positions match TRBD1. Trimming removed 6 bases from V and 4 bases from J; junction bases left unmatched: 7. This CDR3 contains 14 residues. Germline lookup yields CDR1 MNHEY and CDR2 SVGAGI.

The chain links TRBV5-1 to TRBJ2-3; TRBD2 matches at 13 bases. The CDR3 spans 16 residues. After removal of 4 bases from V and 2 bases from J, the junction contained 4 bases not matched to a gene. The V gene's germline CDR1 is SGHRS and CDR2 YFSETQ. The CDR3 spells CASSKGLAGHTDTQYF. CDR3 nucleotide sequence: TGCGCCAGCAGCAAGGGACTAGCGGGGCACACAGATACGCAGTATTTT.

This chain connects TRBV5-1 to TRBJ2-3; D ambiguous. The CDR3 totals 15 residues. Looked up from germline, CDR1 is SGHRS and CDR2 is YFSETQ. The V end lost 4 bases, the J end lost 3 bases, and 15 bases lay between the germline ends. The CDR3 loop is CASSLGRLRTDTQYF. CDR3 nucleotide sequence: TGCGCCAGCAGCCTAGGCCGCCTTAGAACAGATACGCAGTATTTT. Complete variable domain (other parts from reference TRBV5-1 and TRBJ2-3): KAGVTQTPRYLIKTRGQQVTLSCSPISGHRSVSWYQQTPGQGLQFLFEYFSETQRNKGNFPGRFSGRQFSNSRSEMNVSTLELGDSALYLCASSLGRLRTDTQYFGPGTRLTVL.

V and J are TRBV4-2 and TRBJ2-7; D not resolved. This CDR3 contains 17 residues. With 0 bases removed from V and 2 bases from J, the gap between germline ends came to 17 bases. Germline loops: CDR1 LGHNA, CDR2 YNFKEQ. The CDR3 bases are TGTGCCAGCAGCCAAGACTTTATCCTAGTCCCCCCCTACGAGCAGTACTTC. This sequence encodes CASSQDFILVPPYEQYF.